What follows is one T cell receptor (beta chain) and its context. The PCR employed 60 Vbeta primers together with 13 Jbeta primers. Using immunoSEQ multiplex PCR, the repertoire was profiled, and TCRdb retains in-frame clones only, with some absent. The sample lists 140,000 to 150,000 clones, roughly four fifths occurring once. This record belongs to a study of cytomegalovirus exposure and HLA in healthy donors. Germline values: CDR1 SNHLY, CDR2 FYNNEI. V was pared by 7 bases and J by 3 bases, with 19 bases between. The CDR3 totals 16 residues. The sequencing input was PBMCs. The sequence was obtained from a man aged 35 to 55 in good health and CMV-seropositive. The chain carries TRBV2 and TRBJ2-4, with D tentatively TRBD1 (6 bases). The CDR3 DNA reads as TGTGCCAGCACCAAAAAGGGGGTGTCGGGCAAAAACATTCAGTACTTC. It translates to CASTKKGVSGKNIQYF.